Below, 18 T cell receptor beta chains from the same sample are listed, as sequenced in a study of patients and donors after allogeneic stem cell transplantation. TCRdb used MiXCR to reprocess the RT-PCR reads, holding one entry per CDR3 protein. The sample has approximately 99,000 distinct CDR3 sequences; 35% are singletons. What was sequenced was blood, either unsorted or a sorted T cell fraction (not recorded which). Receptors were obtained from a human donor who was either an allogeneic HSCT recipient or a stem cell or donor lymphocyte infusion donor (not recorded which). It is not recorded whose cells these are; they may come from a transplant donor.

The gene calls are TRBV6-2 or TRBV6-3 and TRBJ2-3; D is uncertain. V lost 6 bases to trimming and J lost 0 bases, with 7 bases between them. This CDR3 region has 13 residues. CDR1 is MNHEY and CDR2 is SVGEGT in the germline V gene. The CDR3 DNA reads TGTGCCAGCAGGCTAGGGAGCACAGATACGCAGTATTTT. This codes for CASRLGSTDTQYF.

The chain carries TRBV12-3 or TRBV12-4 and TRBJ1-1, with D possibly being TRBD1 (6 bases). This CDR3 region has 14 residues. The V end lost 6 bases, the J end lost 0 bases, and 11 bases lay between the germline ends. CDR3 in DNA: TGTGCCAGCAGCTCGGGGGGCATGAACACTGAAGCTTTCTTT. It translates to CASSSGGMNTEAFF.

This chain connects TRBV20-1 to TRBJ1-1; the D is unclear. V was trimmed by 0 bases and J by 1 base, leaving 9 bases between them. Germline V gives CDR1 DFQATT, CDR2 SNEGSKA (reference sequence). CDR3 size: 14 residues. The CDR3 region is CSARDPEGNTEAFF. Written as DNA, the CDR3 is TGCAGTGCTAGAGATCCCGAGGGGAACACTGAAGCTTTCTTT.

This chain joins TRBV27 and TRBJ2-7, with 8 bases identical to TRBD1. Trimming cost V 6 bases and J 2 bases; bases outside gene matches: 3. Germline V gives CDR1 MNHEY, CDR2 SMNVEV (reference sequence). This CDR3 is 13 amino acids long. The DNA of the CDR3 is TGTGCCAGCAGCCGGGACAGGACCTACGAGCAGTACTTC. This sequence encodes CASSRDRTYEQYF.

This chain connects TRBV11-2 to TRBJ1-2; D may be TRBD1 (6 bases). Germline CDR1 reads SGHAT; CDR2 reads FQNNGV. V was clipped by 4 bases and J by 0 bases, with 15 bases between them. The length of the CDR3 is 16 residues. The CDR3 DNA reads as TGTGCCAGCAGCTCTCGGGGACACCCGGCTAACTATGGCTACACCTTC. It yields the protein CASSSRGHPANYGYTF.

The rearrangement uses TRBV12-3 or TRBV12-4 and TRBJ2-5; 7 nucleotides align to TRBD1. After removal of 7 bases from V and 2 bases from J, the junction contained 7 bases not matched to a gene. The length of the CDR3 is 14 residues. The CDR3 sequence: CASTLKQGQETQYF. The DNA of the CDR3 is TGTGCCAGCACCCTAAAACAGGGGCAAGAGACCCAGTACTTC.

CDR3 DNA sequence: TGTGCCAGCAGTTTTGGACCGGGGGCAGCCAAAAACATTCAGTACTTC. It yields the protein CASSFGPGAAKNIQYF. The rearrangement uses TRBV12-3 or TRBV12-4 and TRBJ2-4; D tentatively fits TRBD1 or TRBD2 (6 bases each). The CDR3 contains 16 residues. V was clipped by 3 bases and J by 0 bases, with 12 bases between them.

This clonotype was seen a few times. The genes are TRBV20-1 and TRBJ1-4; possibly TRBD1 for D (5 bases). Germline V gives CDR1 DFQATT, CDR2 SNEGSKA (reference sequence). With 1 base removed from V and 1 base from J, the gap between germline ends came to 10 bases. The CDR3 contains 15 residues. The CDR3 DNA is TGCAGTGCTAGAGTCGGGGGTGTAACTAATGAAAAACTGTTTTTT. This translates into CSARVGGVTNEKLFF.

This clonotype turned up a few times. The V and J genes are TRBV6-1 and TRBJ2-7; maybe TRBD1 (5 bases). Trimming cost V 2 bases and J 2 bases, with 19 bases left between them. Looked up from germline, CDR1 is MNHNS and CDR2 is SASEGT. The CDR3 totals 17 residues. The DNA of the CDR3 is TGTGCCAGCAGTGAACCCCTGGACACCCAAAACCCCTACGAGCAGTACTTC. Translated, it gives CASSEPLDTQNPYEQYF.

This clonotype was seen a few times. The J gene is TRBJ2-3, the V gene TRBV28, with D unclear. With 2 bases removed from V and 6 bases from J, the gap between germline ends came to 12 bases. Per germline, CDR1 MDHEN and CDR2 SYDVKM. The CDR3 runs 14 residues. CDR3 in DNA: TGTGCCAGCAGTTTAATAGCCCAGATCGATACGCAGTATTTT. Translated, it gives CASSLIAQIDTQYF. Complete variable domain (other parts from reference TRBV28 and TRBJ2-3): DVKVTQSSRYLVKRTGEKVFLECVQDMDHENMFWYRQDPGLGLRLIYFSYDVKMKEKGDIPEGYSVSREKKERFSLILESASTNQTSMYLCASSLIAQIDTQYFGPGTRLTVL.

The V gene is TRBV14, the J gene TRBJ1-1; D is unclear. V was clipped by 0 bases and J by 1 base, with 3 bases between them. The length of the CDR3 is 13 residues. Per the germline V gene, CDR1 is SGHDN and CDR2 is FVKESK. Here the CDR3 reads CASSQDRNTEAFF. CDR3 nucleotides: TGTGCCAGCAGCCAAGACAGGAACACTGAAGCTTTCTTT.

The chain has TRBV20-1 and TRBJ1-1; D gene ambiguous. The CDR3 consists of 12 residues. V gave up 6 bases and J gave up 2 bases, with 10 bases separating them. Germline values: CDR1 DFQATT, CDR2 SNEGSKA (reference sequence). The CDR3 DNA follows: TGCAGTGCCCCCTCAGGAAACACTGAAGCTTTCTTT. Translation: CSAPSGNTEAFF.

This clonotype has more than one count but fewer than ten. This chain links TRBV9 with TRBJ1-3; no definite D call. The CDR3 contains 12 residues. From germline, CDR1 is SGDLS and CDR2 YYNGEE. V lost 4 bases and J 5 bases, leaving 7 bases between the germline ends. DNA of the CDR3: TGTGCCAGCAGCACGAGTCGAAACACCATATATTTT. This translates into CASSTSRNTIYF.

This clonotype was seen a few times. The rearrangement joins TRBV7-2 to TRBJ2-1; D not certain. Deletions cut 5 bases from V and 7 bases from J, with 12 bases between. The CDR3 is 13 amino acids. CDR1 is SGHTA and CDR2 is FQGNSA in the germline V gene. CDR3 protein: CASSPTLSNEQFF. The CDR3, as DNA: TGTGCCAGCAGCCCGACCCTCTCAAATGAGCAGTTCTTC.

The rearrangement links TRBV7-2 to TRBJ1-2, with a possible D match to TRBD1 (5 bases). CDR1 is SGHTA, CDR2 FQGNSA, per germline. V was pared by 5 bases and J by 2 bases, with 12 bases between. This CDR3 spans 14 amino acids. The chain's CDR3 is CASSTGRQNYGYTF. CDR3 in DNA: TGTGCCAGCAGCACGGGACGGCAAAACTATGGCTACACCTTC.

This chain uses TRBV20-1 with TRBJ2-4; D is possibly TRBD1 or TRBD2 (5 bases each). The length of the CDR3 is 16 residues. From germline, CDR1 is DFQATT and CDR2 SNEGSKA (reference sequence). Trimming took 3 bases from V and 0 from J, leaving 15 bases between them. The CDR3 here is CSASPGRLLAKNIQYF. In DNA form, the CDR3 reads TGCAGTGCTAGTCCGGGACGTTTGCTAGCCAAAAACATTCAGTACTTC.

This clonotype was observed a few times. V is TRBV20-1 and J is TRBJ1-3; a possible D gene is TRBD1 (5 bases). The V gene's germline CDR1 is DFQATT and CDR2 SNEGSKA (reference sequence). The CDR3 sequence is 16 residues long. The ends were cut back, 1 base at V and 0 bases at J, with 13 bases in the middle. This CDR3 is CSARGGQTLSGNTIYF. The DNA for the CDR3 is TGCAGTGCTAGAGGGGGCCAGACCCTCTCTGGAAACACCATATATTTT.

The V call is TRBV3-1, the J call TRBJ2-7, with a tentative D call TRBD2 (5 bases). The CDR3 extends over 14 amino acids. Germline values: CDR1 LGHDT, CDR2 YNNKEL (reference sequence). V lost 1 base and J lost 2, with 9 bases in between. CDR3 sequence: CASSQGRRAYEQYF. DNA of the CDR3: TGTGCCAGCAGCCAAGGACGGCGGGCCTACGAGCAGTACTTC.